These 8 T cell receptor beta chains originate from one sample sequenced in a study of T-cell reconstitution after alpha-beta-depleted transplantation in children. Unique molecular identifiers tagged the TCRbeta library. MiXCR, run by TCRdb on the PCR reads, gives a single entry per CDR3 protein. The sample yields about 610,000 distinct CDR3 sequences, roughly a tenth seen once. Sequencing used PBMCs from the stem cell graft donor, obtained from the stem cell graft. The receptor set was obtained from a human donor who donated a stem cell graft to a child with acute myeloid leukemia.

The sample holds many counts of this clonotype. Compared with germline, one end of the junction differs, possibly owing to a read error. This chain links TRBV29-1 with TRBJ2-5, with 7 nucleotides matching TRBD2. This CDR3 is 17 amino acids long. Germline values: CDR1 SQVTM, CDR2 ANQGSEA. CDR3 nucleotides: TGCAGCGTTGAAGAAAGCTCCTCAGGGACTAAAAAAGAGCCCCAGTACTTC. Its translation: CSVEESSSGTKKEPQYF.

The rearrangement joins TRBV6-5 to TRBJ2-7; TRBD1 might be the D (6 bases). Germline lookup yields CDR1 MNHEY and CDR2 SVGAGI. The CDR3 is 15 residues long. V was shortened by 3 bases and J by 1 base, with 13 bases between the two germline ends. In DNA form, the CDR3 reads TGTGCCAGCAGTTATCCAGGGGACCGTTCCTACGAGCAGTACTTC. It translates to CASSYPGDRSYEQYF.

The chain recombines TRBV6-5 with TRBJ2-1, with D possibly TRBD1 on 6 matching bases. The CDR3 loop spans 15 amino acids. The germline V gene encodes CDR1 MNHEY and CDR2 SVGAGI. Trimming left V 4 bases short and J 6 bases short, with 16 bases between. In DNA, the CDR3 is TGTGCCAGCAGTTCTATGACAGGTTGGGGCAATGAGCAGTTCTTC. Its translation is CASSSMTGWGNEQFF.

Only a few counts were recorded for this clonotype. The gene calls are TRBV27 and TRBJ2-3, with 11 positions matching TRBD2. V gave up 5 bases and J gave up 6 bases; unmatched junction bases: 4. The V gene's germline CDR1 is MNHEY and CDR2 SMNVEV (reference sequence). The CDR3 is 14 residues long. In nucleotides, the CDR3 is TGTGCCAGCAGTATACTAGCGGGAGTGGATACGCAGTATTTT. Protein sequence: CASSILAGVDTQYF.

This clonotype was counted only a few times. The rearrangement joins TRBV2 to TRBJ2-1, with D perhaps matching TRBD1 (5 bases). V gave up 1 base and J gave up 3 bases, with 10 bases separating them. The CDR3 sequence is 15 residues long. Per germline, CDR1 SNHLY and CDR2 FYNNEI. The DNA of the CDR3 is TGTGCCAGCAGTGAAGAACGTCAGGGCTACAATGAGCAGTTCTTC. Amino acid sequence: CASSEERQGYNEQFF. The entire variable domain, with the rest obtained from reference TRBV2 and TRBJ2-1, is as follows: EPEVTQTPSHQVTQMGQEVILRCVPISNHLYFYWYRQILGQKVEFLVSFYNNEISEKSEIFDDQFSVERPDGSNFTLKIRSTKLEDSAMYFCASSEERQGYNEQFFGPGTRLTVL.

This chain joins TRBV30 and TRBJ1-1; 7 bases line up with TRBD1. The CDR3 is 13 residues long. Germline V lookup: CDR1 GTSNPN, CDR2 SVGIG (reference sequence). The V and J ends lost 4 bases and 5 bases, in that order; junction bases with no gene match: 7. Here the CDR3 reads CAWNSGGGTEAFF. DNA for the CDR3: TGTGCCTGGAATTCAGGGGGGGGAACTGAAGCTTTCTTT.

This CDR3 is CAWSLARDTDTQYF. The CDR3 coding sequence is TGTGCCTGGAGTTTAGCGCGAGACACAGATACGCAGTATTTT. The V call is TRBV30, the J call TRBJ2-3, with TRBD2 as a possible D gene (5 bases). The germline CDR1 and CDR2 sequences are GTSNPN and SVGIG (reference sequence). The CDR3 length is 14 residues. V shed 2 bases and J shed 2 bases, with 11 bases lying between them.

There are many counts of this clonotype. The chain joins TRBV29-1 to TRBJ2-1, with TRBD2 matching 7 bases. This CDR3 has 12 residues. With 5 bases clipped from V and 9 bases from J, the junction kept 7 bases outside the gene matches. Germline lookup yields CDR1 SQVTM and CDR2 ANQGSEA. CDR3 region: CSVCGGSTEQFF. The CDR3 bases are TGCAGCGTTTGCGGCGGGAGCACTGAGCAGTTCTTC.